Listed below are T cell receptor beta chains from one sample, sequenced in a study of blood T cell repertoires in COVID-19. Libraries were prepared by immunoSEQ multiplex PCR; TCRdb keeps only in-frame clonotypes and omits some of them. The top ten clones hold 10% of a sample with 250,000 to 350,000 clones, 85% to 90% of them seen once. The specimen was PBMCs or T cells enriched from blood (not recorded which). Receptors were obtained from a woman under 30 who had recovered from COVID-19. The CDR3 runs from the conserved cysteine through the conserved F or W. The order of the fields is CDR3 protein, CDR3 DNA, V gene, J gene, clone size, CDR3 length, D gene. The D gene is left open where the match is weak. Size is stated for part of the rows, as once, few or many counts, or as a class when the clone is expanded.

CDR3aa: CASSGTIGGDRARGQPQHF
CDR3nt: TGTGCCAGCAGTGGAACAATCGGAGGGGACAGGGCACGTGGTCAGCCCCAGCATTTT
v_gene: TRBV27
j_gene: TRBJ1-5
abundance: .
len: 19
d_gene: TRBD1

CDR3aa: CATSRGTSGNTGELFF
CDR3nt: TGTGCCACCAGCAGAGGGACTAGCGGGAACACCGGGGAGCTGTTTTTT
v_gene: TRBV15
j_gene: TRBJ2-2
abundance: .
len: 16
d_gene: TRBD2

CDR3aa: CASNRDTSGNTIYF
CDR3nt: TGTGCCAGCAACCGGGACACCTCTGGAAACACCATATATTTT
v_gene: TRBV16
j_gene: TRBJ1-3
abundance: .
len: 14
d_gene: .

CDR3aa: CASSQVSRTSFSGNTIYF
CDR3nt: TGTGCCAGCAGCCAAGTAAGTAGGACATCATTCTCTGGAAACACCATATATTTT
v_gene: TRBV14
j_gene: TRBJ1-3
abundance: .
len: 18
d_gene: .

CDR3aa: CASNRGRGGETQYF
CDR3nt: TGTGCCAGTAACAGGGGGCGAGGTGGAGAGACCCAGTACTTC
v_gene: TRBV2
j_gene: TRBJ2-5
abundance: .
len: 14
d_gene: TRBD1

CDR3aa: CASTNPDRAGSPLHF
CDR3nt: TGTGCCTCCACCAACCCCGACAGGGCGGGTTCACCCCTCCACTTT
v_gene: TRBV30
j_gene: TRBJ1-6
abundance: once
len: 15
d_gene: TRBD1

CDR3aa: CASTTTGTGANVLTF
CDR3nt: TGTGCCAGCACCACCACAGGGACTGGGGCCAACGTCCTGACTTTC
v_gene: TRBV28
j_gene: TRBJ2-6
abundance: .
len: 15
d_gene: .

CDR3aa: CASSTGDNYGYTF
CDR3nt: TGTGCCAGCAGCACCGGAGATAACTATGGCTACACCTTC
v_gene: TRBV5-5
j_gene: TRBJ1-2
abundance: .
len: 13
d_gene: .

CDR3aa: CASSDWDSIWVDQPQHF
CDR3nt: TGTGCCAGCAGTGATTGGGACAGTATTTGGGTCGATCAGCCCCAGCATTTT
v_gene: TRBV6-1
j_gene: TRBJ1-5
abundance: few
len: 17
d_gene: TRBD1

CDR3aa: CASSLSPTGTHRGF
CDR3nt: TGCGCCAGCAGCTTGTCCCCGACAGGGACCCATAGGGGCTTT
v_gene: TRBV5-1
j_gene: TRBJ1-1
abundance: .
len: 14
d_gene: TRBD1

CDR3aa: CSVEDGRGFSGNTIYF
CDR3nt: TGCAGCGTTGAAGATGGCAGGGGATTTTCCGGAAACACCATATATTTT
v_gene: TRBV29-1
j_gene: TRBJ1-3
abundance: .
len: 16
d_gene: .

CDR3aa: CASSKEGTSGLFFYEQYF
CDR3nt: TGTGCCAGCAGCAAAGAGGGGACTAGCGGCCTCTTTTTCTACGAGCAGTACTTC
v_gene: TRBV21-1
j_gene: TRBJ2-7
abundance: .
len: 18
d_gene: .

CDR3aa: CATSDREEGPGGYTF
CDR3nt: TGTGCCACCAGTGATAGGGAGGAGGGACCGGGAGGCTACACCTTC
v_gene: TRBV24-1
j_gene: TRBJ1-2
abundance: .
len: 15
d_gene: .

CDR3aa: CASRSLQGNYGYTF
CDR3nt: TGTGCCAGCAGATCCCTCCAGGGGAACTATGGCTACACCTTC
v_gene: TRBV11-2
j_gene: TRBJ1-2
abundance: .
len: 14
d_gene: .

CDR3aa: CASSPQWGDTEAFF
CDR3nt: TGTGCCAGCAGCCCGCAGTGGGGAGACACTGAAGCTTTCTTT
v_gene: TRBV7-2
j_gene: TRBJ1-1
abundance: .
len: 14
d_gene: .

CDR3aa: CASSEAETVLYGYTF
CDR3nt: TGTGCCAGCAGTGAAGCGGAGACAGTTTTATATGGCTACACCTTC
v_gene: TRBV2
j_gene: TRBJ1-2
abundance: .
len: 15
d_gene: .

CDR3aa: CASSPQDRGDQPQHF
CDR3nt: TGTGCCAGCTCACCCCAGGACAGGGGGGATCAGCCCCAGCATTTT
v_gene: TRBV18
j_gene: TRBJ1-5
abundance: .
len: 15
d_gene: TRBD1

CDR3aa: CSLARGSGNEQFF
CDR3nt: TGCAGCCTCGCCAGGGGATCTGGTAATGAGCAGTTCTTC
v_gene: TRBV29-1
j_gene: TRBJ2-1
abundance: .
len: 13
d_gene: .

CDR3aa: CASRLAQTSVPTDTQYF
CDR3nt: TGTGCAAGTCGCTTAGCGCAAACTAGCGTACCCACAGATACGCAGTATTTT
v_gene: TRBV12-2
j_gene: TRBJ2-3
abundance: .
len: 17
d_gene: .

CDR3aa: CASRTGQGSYEKLFF
CDR3nt: TGTGCCAGCAGGACTGGACAGGGGAGTTATGAAAAACTGTTTTTT
v_gene: TRBV28
j_gene: TRBJ1-4
abundance: .
len: 15
d_gene: TRBD1

CDR3aa: CASSISGSGANVLTF
CDR3nt: TGTGCCAGCAGCATCTCAGGCTCTGGGGCCAACGTCCTGACTTTC
v_gene: TRBV5-5
j_gene: TRBJ2-6
abundance: .
len: 15
d_gene: .

CDR3aa: CASSFSGLGQTQYF
CDR3nt: TGTGCCAGCAGTTTCTCGGGACTAGGGCAGACCCAGTACTTC
v_gene: TRBV28
j_gene: TRBJ2-5
abundance: .
len: 14
d_gene: TRBD2

CDR3aa: CASSLGSDTNTEAFF
CDR3nt: TGTGCCAGCAGTTTAGGTTCGGACACTAACACTGAAGCTTTCTTT
v_gene: TRBV27
j_gene: TRBJ1-1
abundance: .
len: 15
d_gene: .

CDR3aa: CASSLGTDYEQYF
CDR3nt: TGCGCCAGTTCCCTCGGCACAGACTACGAGCAGTACTTC
v_gene: TRBV5-1
j_gene: TRBJ2-7
abundance: .
len: 13
d_gene: .

CDR3aa: CASSLGGNTEAFF
CDR3nt: TGTGCCAGCAGCTTGGGCGGGAACACTGAAGCTTTCTTT
v_gene: TRBV5-4
j_gene: TRBJ1-1
abundance: .
len: 13
d_gene: .

CDR3aa: CSVTWAPPNYGYTF
CDR3nt: TGCAGCGTTACCTGGGCCCCGCCTAACTATGGCTACACCTTC
v_gene: TRBV29-1
j_gene: TRBJ1-2
abundance: .
len: 14
d_gene: .

CDR3aa: CASSEAGGPSDTQYF
CDR3nt: TGTGCCAGCAGTGAAGCGGGAGGGCCCTCAGATACGCAGTATTTT
v_gene: TRBV28
j_gene: TRBJ2-3
abundance: .
len: 15
d_gene: TRBD2

CDR3aa: CASSPGTGDGYTF
CDR3nt: TGCGCCAGCAGCCCAGGGACAGGGGATGGCTACACCTTC
v_gene: TRBV5-1
j_gene: TRBJ1-2
abundance: .
len: 13
d_gene: TRBD1

CDR3aa: CASSSQGAGTEAFF
CDR3nt: TGTGCCAGCAGCTCCCAGGGGGCTGGCACTGAAGCTTTCTTT
v_gene: TRBV7-3
j_gene: TRBJ1-1
abundance: .
len: 14
d_gene: TRBD1

CDR3aa: CASSHLGQRTEAFF
CDR3nt: TGCGCCAGCAGCCATCTGGGACAGCGGACTGAAGCTTTCTTT
v_gene: TRBV4-1
j_gene: TRBJ1-1
abundance: once
len: 14
d_gene: TRBD1

CDR3aa: CAIRGDRGYNEQFF
CDR3nt: TGTGCCATCAGGGGAGACAGGGGCTACAATGAGCAGTTCTTC
v_gene: TRBV10-3
j_gene: TRBJ2-1
abundance: .
len: 14
d_gene: TRBD1

CDR3aa: CSVAGQVNTEAFF
CDR3nt: TGCAGCGTTGCGGGACAAGTGAACACTGAAGCTTTCTTT
v_gene: TRBV29-1
j_gene: TRBJ1-1
abundance: once
len: 13
d_gene: .

CDR3aa: CASSLLGLAGDPTDTQYF
CDR3nt: TGTGCCAGCAGCCTCCTCGGCCTCGCAGGGGACCCCACAGATACGCAGTATTTT
v_gene: TRBV5-6
j_gene: TRBJ2-3
abundance: .
len: 18
d_gene: .

CDR3aa: CASSGGGSHTEAFF
CDR3nt: TGCGCCAGCAGCGGGGGGGGCTCGCACACTGAAGCTTTCTTT
v_gene: TRBV5-1
j_gene: TRBJ1-1
abundance: once
len: 14
d_gene: .

CDR3aa: CATSRVRGGGYEQYF
CDR3nt: TGTGCCACCAGCAGAGTCAGGGGAGGGGGTTACGAGCAGTACTTC
v_gene: TRBV15
j_gene: TRBJ2-7
abundance: .
len: 15
d_gene: .

CDR3aa: CASSQSTRALLGYGYTF
CDR3nt: TGCGCCAGCAGTCAATCTACCAGGGCCCTCCTGGGCTATGGCTACACCTTC
v_gene: TRBV23-1
j_gene: TRBJ1-2
abundance: once
len: 17
d_gene: .

CDR3aa: CASSPGLYAADTQYF
CDR3nt: TGTGCCAGCAGCCCTGGACTTTACGCCGCGGATACGCAGTATTTT
v_gene: TRBV5-4
j_gene: TRBJ2-3
abundance: .
len: 15
d_gene: .

CDR3aa: CASSPDTSYGYTF
CDR3nt: TGTGCCAGCTCACCGGACACTTCCTATGGCTACACCTTC
v_gene: TRBV18
j_gene: TRBJ1-2
abundance: .
len: 13
d_gene: .

CDR3aa: CASSVVGAGASEQYF
CDR3nt: TGTGCCAGCAGCGTAGTAGGGGCGGGAGCGAGCGAGCAGTACTTC
v_gene: TRBV9
j_gene: TRBJ2-7
abundance: .
len: 15
d_gene: TRBD2

CDR3aa: CATGTGHTGELFF
CDR3nt: TGTGCCACCGGGACAGGGCACACCGGGGAGCTGTTTTTT
v_gene: TRBV7-3
j_gene: TRBJ2-2
abundance: once
len: 13
d_gene: TRBD1

CDR3aa: CASSYTGEGAEAFF
CDR3nt: TGTGCCAGCAGTTATACGGGGGAGGGGGCTGAAGCTTTCTTT
v_gene: TRBV2
j_gene: TRBJ1-1
abundance: .
len: 14
d_gene: .

CDR3aa: CASNPGTGFATNEKLFF
CDR3nt: TGTGCCAGCAACCCCGGGACAGGGTTTGCAACTAATGAAAAACTGTTTTTT
v_gene: TRBV19
j_gene: TRBJ1-4
abundance: once
len: 17
d_gene: TRBD1

CDR3aa: CATSRDPAGGSEKLFF
CDR3nt: TGTGCCACCAGCAGAGATCCAGCGGGGGGTAGCGAAAAACTGTTTTTT
v_gene: TRBV15
j_gene: TRBJ1-4
abundance: .
len: 16
d_gene: .

CDR3aa: CASSPMGTGGEKLFF
CDR3nt: TGCGCCAGCAGCCCGATGGGGACAGGGGGTGAAAAACTGTTTTTT
v_gene: TRBV5-1
j_gene: TRBJ1-4
abundance: .
len: 15
d_gene: TRBD1

CDR3aa: CSVAVQGADDEQYF
CDR3nt: TGCAGCGTTGCCGTTCAGGGGGCTGACGACGAGCAGTACTTC
v_gene: TRBV29-1
j_gene: TRBJ2-7
abundance: .
len: 14
d_gene: TRBD1

CDR3aa: CASSLDQANTEAFF
CDR3nt: TGTGCCAGCAGCTTGGATCAGGCGAACACTGAAGCTTTCTTT
v_gene: TRBV5-4
j_gene: TRBJ1-1
abundance: .
len: 14
d_gene: .

CDR3aa: CASSQMVRYEETQYF
CDR3nt: TGTGCCAGCAGCCAAATGGTCAGATACGAAGAGACCCAGTACTTC
v_gene: TRBV3-1/TRBV3-2
j_gene: TRBJ2-5
abundance: .
len: 15
d_gene: .

CDR3aa: CASRGSTGTYGYTF
CDR3nt: TGTGCCAGCAGGGGATCGACAGGGACCTATGGCTACACCTTC
v_gene: TRBV6-5
j_gene: TRBJ1-2
abundance: .
len: 14
d_gene: TRBD1

CDR3aa: CASSFTDSPYQPQHF
CDR3nt: TGTGCCAGCAGCTTTACCGACAGCCCCTATCAGCCCCAGCATTTT
v_gene: TRBV11-2
j_gene: TRBJ1-5
abundance: .
len: 15
d_gene: .

CDR3aa: CASSQEQGLPGSPLHF
CDR3nt: TGTGCCAGCAGCCAAGAGCAGGGGCTACCTGGTTCACCCCTCCACTTT
v_gene: TRBV4-2
j_gene: TRBJ1-6
abundance: few
len: 16
d_gene: .

CDR3aa: CASTSQSQGYGYTF
CDR3nt: TGTGCCAGCACCTCCCAAAGCCAGGGGTATGGCTACACCTTC
v_gene: TRBV13
j_gene: TRBJ1-2
abundance: .
len: 14
d_gene: .

CDR3aa: CASSVHSRTEAFF
CDR3nt: TGTGCCAGCAGTGTTCACAGCCGCACTGAAGCTTTCTTT
v_gene: TRBV12-3/TRBV12-4
j_gene: TRBJ1-1
abundance: .
len: 13
d_gene: .